Given below is one TCR beta chain in context. Germline V gene sequence: CDR1 MNHEY, CDR2 SVGAGI. CDR3 length equals 13 residues. V dropped 9 bases and J dropped 10 bases, with 16 bases sitting between them. The sample is drawn from a study of cytomegalovirus exposure and HLA in healthy donors. Here immunoSEQ multiplex PCR was the method, and the copy in TCRdb shows in-frame clones only, minus some. The sample yields about 220,000 clones, about 83% seen once. The V and J genes are TRBV6-5 and TRBJ1-6; D unclear. The sequenced sample was PBMCs. This TCR was recovered from a man aged 18 to 30 in good health and CMV-seronegative. The CDR3 region has the DNA TGTGCCAGTGGTACAGATTCGAAATCACCCCTCCACTTT. It specifies CASGTDSKSPLHF.